Listed below are T cell receptor beta chains from one sample, sequenced in a study of Graves' ophthalmopathy and Graves' hyperthyroidism. TCRdb used MiXCR to reprocess the multiplex PCR reads, holding one entry per CDR3 protein. This table has around 1.1 million distinct CDR3 sequences, 35% to 45% appearing once. The material sequenced was peripheral blood or thyroid tissue (not recorded which). These receptor sequences come from an adult man with Graves' hyperthyroidism. Each CDR3 is given with its conserved first and last residue. D genes are given only for firm matches. The listing skips clone size in some rows; elsewhere it reads once, few, many or a size class.

>TRBJ2-7|TRBV20-1|NA|many
CSASLRAYEQYF
TGCAGTGCTAGTCTGCGGGCCTACGAGCAGTACTTC
>TRBJ2-5|TRBV7-2|NA|few
CASGTGNSQYF
TGTGCCAGCGGAACGGGGAATTCCCAGTACTTC
>TRBJ2-5|TRBV7-3|NA|NA
CASSLGLRGTQYF
TGTGCCAGCAGCTTAGGTCTCCGGGGGACCCAGTACTTC
>TRBJ1-5|TRBV6-2/TRBV6-3|NA|few
CASSFEWGNQPQHF
TGTGCCAGCAGTTTCGAGTGGGGCAATCAGCCCCAGCATTTT
>TRBJ1-3|TRBV4-3|NA|NA
CASSLSAGASSGNTIYF
TGCGCCAGCAGCCTTTCGGCCGGAGCGAGCTCTGGAAACACCATATATTTT
>TRBJ1-1|TRBV10-2|TRBD1|NA
CASSGFRDSEAFF
TGCGCCAGCAGTGGGTTCCGGGACAGTGAAGCTTTCTTT
>TRBJ2-5|TRBV20-1|TRBD2|NA
CSARDLGLAPQETQYF
TGCAGTGCTAGAGATCTCGGACTAGCCCCCCAAGAGACCCAGTACTTC
>TRBJ2-7|TRBV4-3|NA|NA
CASSQDGDYEQYF
TGCGCCAGCAGCCAAGATGGGGATTACGAGCAGTACTTC
>TRBJ2-7|TRBV19|NA|many
CASSIRGVFDEQYF
TGTGCCAGTAGTATCCGAGGGGTGTTTGACGAGCAGTACTTC
>TRBJ2-7|TRBV19|NA|NA
CASSPDRLASQDEQYF
TGTGCCAGTAGTCCTGACCGCCTAGCGTCTCAAGACGAGCAGTACTTC
>TRBJ1-5|TRBV5-6|NA|NA
CASSPWGSPQHF
TGTGCCAGCAGCCCGTGGGGTTCTCCCCAGCATTTT
>TRBJ2-2|TRBV7-2|TRBD2|many
CASSLIVTSGLAGELFF
TGTGCCAGCAGCTTAATAGTCACTAGCGGACTCGCCGGGGAGCTGTTTTTT
>TRBJ2-6|TRBV25-1|TRBD1|NA
CASSAIQGEGGNVLTF
TGTGCCAGCAGTGCAATACAGGGGGAAGGAGGCAACGTCCTGACTTTC
>TRBJ2-6|TRBV29-1|TRBD1|many
CSVSPLGQGVSGANVLTF
TGCAGCGTTTCCCCCCTAGGACAGGGAGTTTCTGGGGCCAACGTCCTGACTTTC
>TRBJ1-5|TRBV15|TRBD1|once
CATSREGTGVCQHF
TGTGCCACCAGCAGAGAAGGGACAGGGGTTTGCCAGCATTTT
>TRBJ2-5|TRBV30|NA|NA
CAWSTSLGTQYF
TGTGCCTGGAGTACTAGTTTAGGGACCCAGTACTTC
>TRBJ1-3|TRBV20-1|NA|many
CSAKKGSGNTIYF
TGCAGCGCTAAAAAGGGTTCAGGAAACACCATATATTTT
>TRBJ2-6|TRBV9|NA|many
CASSATGSGANVLTF
TGTGCCAGCAGCGCTACAGGGTCTGGGGCCAACGTCCTGACTTTC
>TRBJ1-5|TRBV9|TRBD1|NA
CASSQPGTADQPQHF
TGTGCCAGCAGCCAACCTGGGACAGCCGATCAGCCCCAGCATTTT
>TRBJ1-2|TRBV4-3|NA|NA
CASSQIGRFFHGYTF
TGCGCCAGCAGCCAAATTGGCAGGTTTTTTCATGGCTACACCTTC
>TRBJ2-3|TRBV11-2|TRBD1|NA
CASSMGQGADTQYF
TGTGCCAGCAGCATGGGACAGGGGGCAGATACGCAGTATTTT